This T cell receptor (beta chain) was captured in a study of regulatory T cells in long-lasting Graves disease. Study-level findings and limits: It was in persistent disease that TRBV28, TRBJ1-2 and TRBJ2-5 were favored.

The CDR3 is 15 residues long. V lost 1 base to trimming and J lost 3 bases, with 9 bases between them. Germline V gives CDR1 MGHRA, CDR2 YSYEKL. Time point in this sample: newly diagnosed GD, antithyroid drugs for less than 3 months. With RNA extracted from PBMCs as input, the TCR library was made. Researchers made TCR beta libraries by using iRepertoire HTBI primers and running Arm-PCR on CDR3 regions. From the multiplex PCR reads, TCRdb called clonotypes with MiXCR, one entry per CDR3 protein. The sample shows 510,000 or so distinct CDR3 sequences, approximately 12% of them seen only once. On this clonotype: Its matching antigen is unknown.

Separately, the same data were catalogued under a study of T cells in Graves' hyperthyroidism and ophthalmopathy. That investigation notes: A model using 13 V-J features told ophthalmopathy apart from stable hyperthyroidism.

The material sequenced was peripheral blood mononuclear cells (PBMCs), taken at new diagnosis, from a patient treated with antithyroid drugs. This chain uses TRBV4-1 with TRBJ2-2, with no clear D. The TCR originated in a woman aged 25-40 years with Graves disease. The CDR3 DNA follows: TGCGCCAGCAGCCAAGGACTTTCCTACACCGGGGAGCTGTTTTTT. Translating gives CASSQGLSYTGELFF.